The rows below give T cell receptor beta chains drawn from one sample of a study of T-cell reconstitution after alpha-beta-depleted transplantation in children. TCRdb processed the PCR reads anew with MiXCR; each CDR3 protein has one entry. The data contain around 450,000 distinct CDR3 sequences, more than 9% of them singletons. The material sequenced was PBMCs, taken before TCRalphabeta/CD19-depleted stem cell transplant. The origin of the receptors is a child aged 2 to 9 with inherited bone marrow failure, due to receive a stem cell transplant. CDR3s include the opening cysteine and the closing phenylalanine or tryptophan. A D gene is named only where the DNA matches it firmly. The size entry is marked missing in some rows and otherwise reads once, few, many or a size class.

V gene	D gene	clone size	J gene	CDR3 DNA	CDR3 protein
TRBV27	TRBD2	few	TRBJ2-1	TGTGCCAGCAGCATTTGGGGGAGGGGATCCTACAATGAGCAGTTCTTC	CASSIWGRGSYNEQFF
TRBV6-5	-	many	TRBJ2-7	TGTGCCAGCAGTTACTCGAGGTTGTTCGGGCAGGGCTACGAGCAGTACTTC	CASSYSRLFGQGYEQYF
TRBV3-1	-	many	TRBJ1-3	TGTGCCAGCAGCCAAGGACAAGCCTCTGGAAACACCATATATTTT	CASSQGQASGNTIYF
TRBV5-1	-	many	TRBJ2-1	TGCGCCAGCAGCCCTGCGACGGACAATGAGCAGTTCTTC	CASSPATDNEQFF
TRBV5-1	-	many	TRBJ1-4	TGCGCCAGCAGCTTGTACGGCACGGGTAATGAAAAACTGTTTTTT	CASSLYGTGNEKLFF
TRBV5-1	-	many	TRBJ2-1	TGCGCCAGCAGCTTGGCCTCGGTAGGGCCGCACAATGAGCAGTTCTTC	CASSLASVGPHNEQFF
TRBV11-2	-	-	TRBJ2-7	TGTGCCAGCAGCTTCCCCCCGGAGGGGTCTTACGAGCAGTACTTC	CASSFPPEGSYEQYF
TRBV9	TRBD1	many	TRBJ2-3	TGTGCCAGCAGCGTAGAAGGGACAGGGAATATAGATACGCAGTATTTT	CASSVEGTGNIDTQYF
TRBV7-9	-	-	TRBJ2-7	TGTGCCAGCAGCCCCAGACATGGTACCTACGAGCAGTACTTC	CASSPRHGTYEQYF
TRBV20-1	TRBD1	many	TRBJ2-7	TGCAGTGCTAGCCCGAACAGGGGTTTCCACGAGCAGTACTTC	CSASPNRGFHEQYF
TRBV20-1	TRBD2	few	TRBJ2-1	TGCAGTGTTGAAGCGGGAGGCCTCGGCAATGAGCAGTTCTTC	CSVEAGGLGNEQFF
TRBV4-2	-	-	TRBJ1-2	TGTGCCAGCAGCCAAGATGCCCTGGGGGATGGCTACACCTTC	CASSQDALGDGYTF
TRBV29-1	TRBD1	few	TRBJ1-2	TGCAGCGTTCCCTTGACAGGGGGCTTAGCTAACTATGGCTACACCTTC	CSVPLTGGLANYGYTF
TRBV7-2	-	many	TRBJ2-2	TGTGCCAGCAGCTTAGCCTCGGCAGGGGTCACCGGGGAGCTGTTTTTT	CASSLASAGVTGELFF
TRBV7-2	TRBD2	many	TRBJ2-3	TGTGCCAGCAGCTTTGCCCTAGCGGGAGAGGCTACGCAGTATTTT	CASSFALAGEATQYF
TRBV10-3	-	many	TRBJ2-7	TGTGCCATCAGTCGACAGACTAACTACGAGCAGTACTTC	CAISRQTNYEQYF
TRBV12-3/TRBV12-4	TRBD2	many	TRBJ2-5	TGTGCCAGCAGTACGGTGGGACTAGCGGGAGGGTCGGGGACCCAGTACTTC	CASSTVGLAGGSGTQYF
TRBV29-1	-	many	TRBJ2-1	TGCAGCGTTGAAGAATCGGGAGTCTGGATGGAGGAGCAGTTCTTC	CSVEESGVWMEEQFF
TRBV28	TRBD1	few	TRBJ2-7	TGTGCCAGCAGTTTTCCAAACAGGGGTAACTACGAGCAGTACTTC	CASSFPNRGNYEQYF
TRBV11-2	TRBD1	-	TRBJ2-1	TGTGCCAGCAGCTTGACCGGGACAGGGGAGTTCTTC	CASSLTGTGEFF
TRBV19	TRBD2	few	TRBJ2-2	TGTGCCAGTAGTATCCGGCGGGAGGAGAACACCGGGGAGCTGTTTTTT	CASSIRREENTGELFF
TRBV3-1	-	many	TRBJ2-5	TGTGCCAGCAGCCAAGTCATGGAAGAGACCCAGTACTTC	CASSQVMEETQYF
TRBV4-2	-	few	TRBJ1-1	TGTGCCAGCAGCCAGGAGGCATCCAGCGTGAACACTGAAGCTTTCTTT	CASSQEASSVNTEAFF
TRBV7-9	-	many	TRBJ1-1	TGTGCCAGCAGCGGGGGAGCCTACACTGAAGCTTTCTTT	CASSGGAYTEAFF
TRBV4-3	-	-	TRBJ1-6	TGCGCCAGCAGCCAAGCTCCCTTCAGGGTCGGTAATTCACCCCTCCACTTT	CASSQAPFRVGNSPLHF
TRBV12-3/TRBV12-4	TRBD1	few	TRBJ2-1	TGTGCCAGCAGGGACAGGGAGGATGAGCAGTTCTTC	CASRDREDEQFF
TRBV7-9	-	many	TRBJ2-7	TGTGCCAGCAGCTTAACGCGGGAAGGAGGCTACGAGCAGTACTTC	CASSLTREGGYEQYF
TRBV23-1	TRBD2	-	TRBJ2-7	TGCGCCAGCAGTTACTTGGGGCTAGCGGGGCCCTACGAGCAGTACTTC	CASSYLGLAGPYEQYF
TRBV29-1	-	many	TRBJ1-2	TGCAGCGTTTCTGGGAGTGACTATGGCTACACCTTC	CSVSGSDYGYTF
TRBV15	TRBD2	-	TRBJ2-5	TGTGCCACCAGCAGGTTAGCGGGCCAAGAGACCCAGTACTTC	CATSRLAGQETQYF
TRBV15	-	many	TRBJ1-5	TGTGCCACCAGCAGAGATCTGGGGCTATTTGCTAGTCAGCCCCAGCATTTT	CATSRDLGLFASQPQHF
TRBV6-6	-	many	TRBJ2-5	TGTGCCAGCGGGTCCTTTCGAGAGACCCAGTACTTC	CASGSFRETQYF
TRBV7-8	-	-	TRBJ2-7	TGTGCCAGCAGCGCACTAGTATCCTACGAGCAGTACTTC	CASSALVSYEQYF
TRBV28	-	many	TRBJ2-3	TGTGCCAGCAGGGAAGCGGTCCTAGGGGCAGATACGCAGTATTTT	CASREAVLGADTQYF
TRBV4-3	-	many	TRBJ2-3	TGCGCCAGCAGCCAAGTCTGGGGGCACACAGATACGCAGTATTTT	CASSQVWGHTDTQYF
TRBV7-9	-	-	TRBJ1-4	TGTGCCAGCAGCCTCACGTGGGGGAATGAAAAACTGTTTTTT	CASSLTWGNEKLFF
TRBV6-2/TRBV6-3	-	many	TRBJ2-2	TGTGCCAGCAGTTACGAGGGGGCGAACACCGGGGAGCTGTTTTTT	CASSYEGANTGELFF
TRBV9	-	many	TRBJ1-2	TGTGCCAGCAGCGTAGTGGGGGGCGGCTACACCTTC	CASSVVGGGYTF
TRBV6-5	TRBD1	-	TRBJ1-4	TGTGCCAGCAGTTCCACGACAGGGTTGCGGGAAAAACTGTTTTTT	CASSSTTGLREKLFF